The rows below give T cell receptor beta chains drawn from one sample of a study of cytomegalovirus exposure and HLA in healthy donors. The repertoire was sequenced with immunoSEQ multiplex PCR; TCRdb's copy has only in-frame clones and lacks some. This sample carries approximately 76,000 clones, with around 4% going to the ten biggest clones. The specimen sequenced was PBMCs. These receptors all come from a man aged 18 to 29 in good health and CMV-seropositive. The CDR3 runs from the conserved cysteine through the conserved F or W. Fields, in order: V gene, J gene, D gene, CDR3 protein, CDR3 DNA. The D gene is left open where the match is weak.

V: TRBV5-1
J: TRBJ2-1
D: -
CDR3: CASIGGRLYNEQFF
DNA: TGCGCCAGCATCGGAGGCAGGCTCTACAATGAGCAGTTCTTC

V: TRBV7-2
J: TRBJ2-7
D: TRBD1
CDR3: CASSRPGTGTNEQYF
DNA: TGTGCCAGCAGCCGACCTGGGACAGGGACCAACGAGCAGTACTTC

V: TRBV27
J: TRBJ1-3
D: -
CDR3: CASSQAGITGNTIYF
DNA: TGTGCCAGCAGTCAGGCGGGAATTACTGGAAACACCATATATTTT

V: TRBV10-1
J: TRBJ2-3
D: TRBD1
CDR3: CASSEPGQGTDTQYF
DNA: TGCGCCAGCAGTGAGCCTGGACAGGGCACAGATACGCAGTATTTT

V: TRBV30
J: TRBJ2-7
D: TRBD1
CDR3: CAWRPGQGLREQYF
DNA: TGTGCCTGGAGGCCTGGACAGGGGTTGCGCGAGCAGTACTTC

V: TRBV7-9
J: TRBJ1-4
D: -
CDR3: CASSPAGQVEKLFF
DNA: TGTGCCAGCAGCCCCGCGGGGCAGGTAGAAAAACTGTTTTTT

V: TRBV6-1
J: TRBJ1-1
D: -
CDR3: CASSEGQEGTEAFF
DNA: TGTGCCAGCAGTGAAGGGCAGGAGGGGACTGAAGCTTTCTTT

V: TRBV5-6
J: TRBJ1-1
D: -
CDR3: CASSLDRANTEAFF
DNA: TGTGCCAGCAGCTTGGACAGGGCGAACACTGAAGCTTTCTTT

V: TRBV29-1
J: TRBJ1-1
D: -
CDR3: CSVEDRGTEAFF
DNA: TGCAGCGTTGAAGACAGGGGCACTGAAGCTTTCTTT

V: TRBV5-1
J: TRBJ2-7
D: -
CDR3: CASSFTGFEQYF
DNA: TGCGCCAGCAGCTTTACAGGGTTCGAGCAGTACTTC

V: TRBV11-2
J: TRBJ2-7
D: -
CDR3: CASSFDISEQYF
DNA: TGTGCCAGCAGCTTTGACATCAGCGAGCAGTACTTC

V: TRBV2
J: TRBJ1-1
D: TRBD1
CDR3: CASRQQGTGEAFF
DNA: TGTGCCAGCAGGCAACAGGGGACCGGTGAAGCTTTCTTT

V: TRBV7-2
J: TRBJ2-3
D: TRBD1
CDR3: CASSPDRGRYVTQYF
DNA: TGTGCCAGCAGCCCGGACAGGGGGCGTTATGTGACGCAGTATTTT

V: TRBV6-1
J: TRBJ2-6
D: TRBD1
CDR3: CATGTGNSGANVLTF
DNA: TGTGCCACAGGGACAGGAAACTCTGGGGCCAACGTCCTGACTTTC

V: TRBV5-8
J: TRBJ1-1
D: -
CDR3: CASSFDSLTEAFF
DNA: TGTGCCAGCAGCTTTGACAGTCTGACTGAAGCTTTCTTT

V: TRBV7-8
J: TRBJ1-3
D: -
CDR3: CASSLSPGYLSGNTIYF
DNA: TGTGCCAGCAGCTTATCCCCGGGTTACTTGTCTGGAAACACCATATATTTT

V: TRBV28
J: TRBJ2-7
D: TRBD1
CDR3: CASTSDRAAYEQYF
DNA: TGTGCCAGCACCTCGGACAGGGCCGCCTACGAGCAGTACTTC

V: TRBV19
J: TRBJ2-5
D: TRBD1
CDR3: CASTHGTAQETQYF
DNA: TGTGCCAGCACTCACGGGACAGCCCAAGAGACCCAGTACTTC

V: TRBV29-1
J: TRBJ1-1
D: TRBD1
CDR3: CSVLTGEYTEAFF
DNA: TGCAGCGTCCTTACAGGGGAGTACACTGAAGCTTTCTTT

V: TRBV19
J: TRBJ1-5
D: -
CDR3: CASSIIGGQPQHF
DNA: TGTGCCAGTAGTATAATCGGCGGGCAGCCCCAGCATTTT

V: TRBV27
J: TRBJ2-1
D: TRBD2
CDR3: CASSSRRGVIF
DNA: TGTGCCAGCAGTTCGCGGCGGGGGGTGATCTTC

V: TRBV23-1
J: TRBJ2-1
D: TRBD1
CDR3: CASSQWDRYNEQFF
DNA: TGCGCCAGCAGTCAATGGGACAGATACAATGAGCAGTTCTTC

V: TRBV6-1
J: TRBJ1-6
D: TRBD1
CDR3: CASSATGGANSPLHF
DNA: TGTGCCAGCAGTGCGACAGGGGGTGCGAATTCACCCCTCCACTTT

V: TRBV5-1
J: TRBJ2-5
D: TRBD2
CDR3: CASSPGTSQETQYF
DNA: TGCGCCAGCAGCCCAGGGACTAGCCAAGAGACCCAGTACTTC

V: TRBV14
J: TRBJ1-1
D: TRBD1
CDR3: CASSPNRGPRTEAFF
DNA: TGTGCCAGCAGCCCGAACAGGGGGCCGAGGACTGAAGCTTTCTTT

V: TRBV18
J: TRBJ2-1
D: TRBD2
CDR3: CASSPGTSVRNEQFF
DNA: TGTGCCAGCTCCCCCGGGACTAGCGTACGGAATGAGCAGTTCTTC

V: TRBV19
J: TRBJ2-2
D: -
CDR3: CASTRDAGSNTGELFF
DNA: TGTGCCAGTACCCGGGATGCAGGCTCGAACACCGGGGAGCTGTTTTTT

V: TRBV7-9
J: TRBJ2-7
D: -
CDR3: CASSLDRWAEQYF
DNA: TGTGCCAGCAGCTTAGATCGGTGGGCCGAGCAGTACTTC

V: TRBV7-8
J: TRBJ1-4
D: TRBD1
CDR3: CASVPDRVGNEKLFF
DNA: TGTGCCAGCGTCCCCGACAGGGTCGGAAATGAAAAACTGTTTTTT

V: TRBV27
J: TRBJ2-6
D: TRBD1
CDR3: CASSLRGLRPGANVLTF
DNA: TGTGCCAGCAGTCTCAGGGGGCTCCGACCTGGGGCCAACGTCCTGACTTTC

V: TRBV7-9
J: TRBJ1-2
D: -
CDR3: CASSPASRGYGYTF
DNA: TGTGCCAGCAGCCCTGCTTCCCGGGGCTATGGCTACACCTTC

V: TRBV6-1
J: TRBJ2-7
D: TRBD2
CDR3: CASSEVTSGGYEQYF
DNA: TGTGCCAGCAGTGAAGTGACTAGCGGGGGCTACGAGCAGTACTTC

V: TRBV5-1
J: TRBJ2-1
D: -
CDR3: CASSLDSYNEQFF
DNA: TGCGCCAGCAGCTTGGACAGCTACAATGAGCAGTTCTTC

V: TRBV10-2
J: TRBJ1-5
D: -
CDR3: CASSGARGQPQHF
DNA: TGCGCCAGCAGTGGGGCCCGGGGTCAGCCCCAGCATTTT

V: TRBV10-3
J: TRBJ2-1
D: TRBD1
CDR3: CAISESTGQGHNEQFF
DNA: TGTGCCATCAGTGAGTCCACGGGACAGGGGCACAATGAGCAGTTCTTC

V: TRBV5-1
J: TRBJ1-2
D: TRBD1
CDR3: CASSDVFRGQGAHGYTF
DNA: TGCGCCAGCAGCGATGTATTTCGGGGACAGGGGGCTCATGGCTACACCTTC

V: TRBV6-1
J: TRBJ1-5
D: TRBD1
CDR3: CASRIQGDQPQHF
DNA: TGTGCCAGCAGGATTCAGGGGGATCAGCCCCAGCATTTT

V: TRBV6-6
J: TRBJ1-5
D: TRBD1
CDR3: CASRLQGAQPQHF
DNA: TGTGCCAGCAGACTGCAGGGGGCACAGCCCCAGCATTTT

V: TRBV5-1
J: TRBJ1-4
D: -
CDR3: CASSDGPAGGLQLFF
DNA: TGCGCCAGCAGCGACGGACCCGCGGGTGGGCTACAACTGTTTTTT

V: TRBV18
J: TRBJ2-2
D: TRBD1
CDR3: CASSPVGQGANTGELFF
DNA: TGTGCCAGCTCACCCGTCGGGCAGGGGGCAAACACCGGGGAGCTGTTTTTT

V: TRBV9
J: TRBJ2-1
D: -
CDR3: CASSVVRQSSYNEQFF
DNA: TGTGCCAGCAGCGTAGTTCGACAGAGCTCCTACAATGAGCAGTTCTTC

V: TRBV9
J: TRBJ1-5
D: -
CDR3: CASSPTGDGRPQHF
DNA: TGTGCCAGCAGCCCGACGGGGGACGGGCGGCCCCAGCATTTT

V: TRBV6-1
J: TRBJ2-5
D: -
CDR3: CASTRQDPQETQYF
DNA: TGTGCCAGCACCCGACAGGATCCTCAAGAGACCCAGTACTTC

V: TRBV7-2
J: TRBJ1-4
D: -
CDR3: CASSLERREKLFF
DNA: TGTGCCAGCAGCTTAGAGCGGCGGGAAAAACTGTTTTTT

V: TRBV7-8
J: TRBJ1-2
D: -
CDR3: CASSLLPSSSNYGYTF
DNA: TGTGCCAGCAGCTTACTTCCTAGCAGTTCTAACTATGGCTACACCTTC

V: TRBV6-5
J: TRBJ1-1
D: -
CDR3: CASSYSIRTLDTEAFF
DNA: TGTGCCAGCAGTTACTCGATTCGGACACTGGACACTGAAGCTTTCTTT

V: TRBV19
J: TRBJ2-5
D: -
CDR3: CASSPMRGAGESETQYF
DNA: TGTGCCAGTAGTCCCATGAGAGGGGCAGGGGAAAGCGAGACCCAGTACTTC

V: TRBV19
J: TRBJ1-1
D: -
CDR3: CASSIGGSTEAFF
DNA: TGTGCCAGTAGTATAGGAGGGAGCACTGAAGCTTTCTTT

V: TRBV7-3
J: TRBJ1-1
D: TRBD1
CDR3: CASSRRGTGVWTEAFF
DNA: TGTGCCAGCAGCCGGAGGGGGACAGGGGTGTGGACTGAAGCTTTCTTT

V: TRBV20-1
J: TRBJ2-5
D: -
CDR3: CSAQTQETQYF
DNA: TGCAGTGCACAGACCCAAGAGACCCAGTACTTC

V: TRBV5-1
J: TRBJ2-2
D: TRBD2
CDR3: CASSLLAGGPNTGELFF
DNA: TGCGCCAGCAGCTTACTAGCGGGAGGGCCGAACACCGGGGAGCTGTTTTTT

V: TRBV19
J: TRBJ1-1
D: -
CDR3: CASSGSGVTEAFF
DNA: TGTGCCAGTAGTGGCTCGGGGGTGACTGAAGCTTTCTTT

V: TRBV2
J: TRBJ2-7
D: -
CDR3: CASNGPGTYEQYF
DNA: TGTGCCAGCAATGGGCCGGGGACCTACGAGCAGTACTTC

V: TRBV9
J: TRBJ1-5
D: TRBD1
CDR3: CASSAGTASNQPQHF
DNA: TGTGCCAGCAGCGCCGGGACAGCTAGCAATCAGCCCCAGCATTTT

V: TRBV28
J: TRBJ2-5
D: -
CDR3: CASSLLSGTQYF
DNA: TGTGCCAGCAGTTTACTTTCAGGGACCCAGTACTTC

V: TRBV20-1
J: TRBJ1-1
D: -
CDR3: CSARLGVEAFF
DNA: TGCAGTGCTAGGCTCGGGGTAGAAGCTTTCTTT

V: TRBV7-8
J: TRBJ2-2
D: -
CDR3: CAGHSKDTGELFF
DNA: TGTGCCGGACACTCCAAGGACACCGGGGAGCTGTTTTTT